The T cell receptor (beta chain) described here comes from a study of cytomegalovirus exposure and HLA in healthy donors. Study-wide findings and caveats: For most subjects, TCR beta sequences were reported to predict HLA-A and HLA-B alleles with accuracy. An Asian-associated ancestry cluster reportedly showed fewer N-insertions than the roughly 700-donor mean in a later analysis.

At sampling all donors were nominally healthy, likely with unrecorded immune exposures. Details on this clone: Its antigen is currently unknown.

The CDR3 length is 13 residues. The V end was cut by 3 bases, the J end by 1 base, with 4 bases between. Per germline, CDR1 SNHLY and CDR2 FYNNEI. PCR involved 60 Vbeta and 13 Jbeta primers. This table comes from immunoSEQ multiplex PCR, and its TCRdb copy is limited to in-frame clones, with some not included. The data show 95,000 to 150,000 clones, roughly 80% seen once. This sequence originates from a young man in good health and CMV-seronegative. The chain employs TRBV2 and TRBJ1-5, with no clear D. Sequenced input: PBMCs. The CDR3 is CASSDRSNQPQHF. Here the CDR3 DNA reads TGTGCCAGCAGTGACAGAAGCAATCAGCCCCAGCATTTT. The full variable domain, rest sourced from reference TRBV2 and TRBJ1-5, is EPEVTQTPSHQVTQMGQEVILRCVPISNHLYFYWYRQILGQKVEFLVSFYNNEISEKSEIFDDQFSVERPDGSNFTLKIRSTKLEDSAMYFCASSDRSNQPQHFGDGTRLSIL.